The present T cell receptor (beta chain) was sequenced within a study of OX40 agonist ivuxolimab in advanced cancers. Regarding the research as a whole: The costimulatory receptor OX40 (CD134) was targeted by ivuxolimab, a fully human IgG2 agonistic monoclonal antibody. Intravenous ivuxolimab was administered to patients every 2 weeks at six dose levels: 0.01, 0.1, 0.3, 1.5, 3 and 10 mg/kg. Of the roughly 53 patients in dose escalation, around 19 had hepatocellular carcinoma, around 15 had melanoma, 9 had renal cell carcinoma and 9 had head and neck cancer. In the dose-escalation cohort, over 65% of patients were male, and the mean age was roughly 60 years, with a range of about 23 to 90. Patients were allowed to have had prior anti-PD-1, anti-PD-L1 or anti-CTLA-4 therapy, and approximately 40% of the dose-escalation patients had been treated with checkpoint inhibitors. Three dose-escalation patients achieved partial responses, one with hepatocellular carcinoma and two with cutaneous melanoma. The purpose of peripheral TCRbeta sequencing was to test whether ivuxolimab changed TCR sequence diversity and led to clonal T-cell expansion. The paper describes the monotherapy dose-escalation part (N ≈ 51 patients) of the phase I trial of ivuxolimab. Beyond this particular receptor, the publication reports: The antigen specificity of the clonally expanded peripheral T cells was not determined. Clonal expansion of both CD4+ and CD8+ blood T cells was observed from baseline to week 6 at doses 0.1 to 3.0 mg/kg. In the 0.1-3.0 mg/kg groups, partial responders were among the patients with the lowest normalized peripheral clonal expansion, particularly in CD8+ T cells. After ivuxolimab, more expanded clones were found on average in CD8+ T cells than in CD4+ T cells. Low levels of normalized T-cell clonal expansion were also seen in some patients who did not respond.

With regard to this clone: Its antigen target is currently unknown. No much larger clone is present one base from it, and per-base qualities are unavailable.

The CDR3 spans 14 residues, from the cysteine through the phenylalanine. Only the CDR3 portion is preserved as DNA: 42 bases, with reading frame beginning at the first base. The CDR1 and CDR2 encoded by the germline V gene (reference sequence) are MNHEY and SMNVEV. At the junction V is shortened by 5 bases and J by 13 bases; bases outside the gene matches: 8. The trial excluded patients who had a history of autoimmune disease or who were on systemic immunosuppression. Peripheral blood for TCR sequencing was collected from all dose cohorts at baseline, on cycle 4 day 1, and on cycle 7 day 1. Samples came from an open-label, multicenter, first-in-human phase I dose-escalation trial of ivuxolimab. Adults with locally advanced or metastatic melanoma, renal cell, hepatocellular, or head and neck squamous cell carcinoma were enrolled in the trial. Before TCR sequencing, CD4+ T cells and CD8+ T cells were sorted from peripheral blood as separate populations.

For sequencing of the TCRbeta CDR3 region, genomic DNA was extracted from the sorted cells. The immunoSEQ Assay was used for sequencing of TCRbeta CDR3 regions. TCRdb limited this immuneACCESS table to in-frame rearrangements with V and J called. A share of clones is missing; checked studies link under half to unresolved V genes, and the rest is unexplained. Across this sample there are approximately 49,000 clones, with around 84% seen only once. 20% to 25% of the sample is in the top ten clones. This sample comprised CD4+ or CD8+ T cells sorted from blood, obtained in a trial of the OX40 agonist ivuxolimab. The chain employs TRBV27 and TRBJ2-1; TRBD2 aligns with 13 central bases. The TCR was taken from an adult with an advanced solid tumor such as melanoma, head and neck, liver or kidney cancer. The sequence in DNA is TGTGCCAGCAGTCCCGGGACTAGCGGGGATAGTCAGTTCTTC. Translated, this is CASSPGTSGDSQFF.